This TCR beta chain is drawn from a study of human T cells and chemical hapten exposure. Per the germline V gene, CDR1 is MDHEN and CDR2 is SYDVKM. Trimming shortened V by 7 bases and J by 2 bases, and 12 bases separated the two germline ends. This CDR3 comprises 13 residues. Described time point: pre-sensitization, week 0. As to treatment: therapeutic diphenylcyclopropenone sensitization with weekly scalp DPC. TCRdb re-called the RACE reads through MiXCR, storing one row per CDR3 protein. The sample holds approximately 320,000 distinct CDR3 sequences, around 5.5% seen once. The sample holds many counts of this clonotype.

The chain employs TRBV28 and TRBJ2-7, with D uncertain. Sequencing was performed on whole blood, taken in connection with sensitization to the hapten diphenylcyclopropenone (DPC). The clonotype originates from a woman aged 18-29 years with alopecia areata. Some clones in this sample may be carry-over from other donors' samples. In nucleotides, the CDR3 is TGTGCCAGCAATAGACACTCGCCCTACGAGCAGTACTTC. It yields the protein CASNRHSPYEQYF. The whole variable domain, remainder taken from reference TRBV28 and TRBJ2-7, is DVKVTQSSRYLVKRTGEKVFLECVQDMDHENMFWYRQDPGLGLRLIYFSYDVKMKEKGDIPEGYSVSREKKERFSLILESASTNQTSMYLCASNRHSPYEQYFGPGTRLTVT.